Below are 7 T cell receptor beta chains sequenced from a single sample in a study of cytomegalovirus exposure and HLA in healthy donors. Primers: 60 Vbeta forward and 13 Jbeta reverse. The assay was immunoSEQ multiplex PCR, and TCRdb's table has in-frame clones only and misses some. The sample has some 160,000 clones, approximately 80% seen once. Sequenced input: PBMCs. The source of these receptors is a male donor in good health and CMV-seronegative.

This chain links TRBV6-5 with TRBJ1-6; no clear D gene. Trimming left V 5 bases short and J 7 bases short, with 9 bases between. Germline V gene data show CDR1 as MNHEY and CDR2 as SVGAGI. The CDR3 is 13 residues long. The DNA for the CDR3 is TGTGCCAGCAGTGTTACAGAAAATTCACCCCTCCACTTT. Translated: CASSVTENSPLHF.

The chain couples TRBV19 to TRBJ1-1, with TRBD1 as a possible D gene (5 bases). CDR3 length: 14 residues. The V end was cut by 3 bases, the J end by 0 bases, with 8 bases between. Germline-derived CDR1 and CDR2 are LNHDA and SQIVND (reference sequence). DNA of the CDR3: TGTGCCAGTAGTATTAAGGGGATGAACACTGAAGCTTTCTTT. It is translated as CASSIKGMNTEAFF. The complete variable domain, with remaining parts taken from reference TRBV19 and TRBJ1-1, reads DGGITQSPKYLFRKEGQNVTLSCEQNLNHDAMYWYRQDPGQGLRLIYYSQIVNDFQKGDIAEGYSVSREKKESFPLTVTSAQKNPTAFYLCASSIKGMNTEAFFGQGTRLTVV.

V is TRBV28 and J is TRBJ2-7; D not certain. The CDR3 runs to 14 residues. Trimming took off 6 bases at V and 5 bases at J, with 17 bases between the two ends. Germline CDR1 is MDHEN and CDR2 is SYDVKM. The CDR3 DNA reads TGTGCCAGCAGCTACACTACCAGCCCTAACGAGCAGTACTTC. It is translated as CASSYTTSPNEQYF.

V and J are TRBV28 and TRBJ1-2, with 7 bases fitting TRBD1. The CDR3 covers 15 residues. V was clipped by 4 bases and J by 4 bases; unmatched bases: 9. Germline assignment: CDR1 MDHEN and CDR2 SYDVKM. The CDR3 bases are TGTGCCAGCAGTTCTCCGAGGGGGCTTAGCTATGGCTACACCTTC. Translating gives CASSSPRGLSYGYTF.

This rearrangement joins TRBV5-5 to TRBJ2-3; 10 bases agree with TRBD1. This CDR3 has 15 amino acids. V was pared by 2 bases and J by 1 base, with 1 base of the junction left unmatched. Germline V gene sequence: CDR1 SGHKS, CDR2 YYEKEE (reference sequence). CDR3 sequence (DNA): TGTGCCAGCAGCTTCGGGACAGGGGGCACAGATACGCAGTATTTT. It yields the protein CASSFGTGGTDTQYF.

CDR3: CASSSSGSTEAFF. Written as DNA, the CDR3 is TGTGCCAGCAGCAGCTCAGGGTCCACTGAAGCTTTCTTT. The chain uses TRBV11-2 and TRBJ1-1; D is perhaps TRBD1 (5 bases). Germline CDR1 SGHAT, CDR2 FQNNGV. The CDR3 is 13 residues long. Trimming took off 5 bases at V and 4 bases at J, with 11 bases between the two ends.

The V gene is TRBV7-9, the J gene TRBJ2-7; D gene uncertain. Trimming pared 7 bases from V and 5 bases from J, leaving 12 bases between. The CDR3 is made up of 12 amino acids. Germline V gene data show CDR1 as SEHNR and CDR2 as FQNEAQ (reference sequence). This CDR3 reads CASTASVNEQYF. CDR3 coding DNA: TGTGCCAGCACCGCGAGCGTGAACGAGCAGTACTTC. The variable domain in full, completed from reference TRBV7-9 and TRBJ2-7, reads DTGVSQNPRHKITKRGQNVTFRCDPISEHNRLYWYRQTLGQGPEFLTYFQNEAQLEKSRLLSDRFSAERPKGSFSTLEIQRTEQGDSAMYLCASTASVNEQYFGPGTRLTVT.